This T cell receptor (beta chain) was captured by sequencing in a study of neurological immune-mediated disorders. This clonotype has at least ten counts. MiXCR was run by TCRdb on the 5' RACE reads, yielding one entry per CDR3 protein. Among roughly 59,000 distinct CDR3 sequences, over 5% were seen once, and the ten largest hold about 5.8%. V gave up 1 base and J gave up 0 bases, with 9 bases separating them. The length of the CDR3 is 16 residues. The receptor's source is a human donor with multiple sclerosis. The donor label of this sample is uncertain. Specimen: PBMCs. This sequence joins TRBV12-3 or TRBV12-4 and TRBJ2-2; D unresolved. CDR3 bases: TGTGCCAGCAGTTTAGGGGCTTACTCGAACACCGGGGAGCTGTTTTTT. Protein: CASSLGAYSNTGELFF.